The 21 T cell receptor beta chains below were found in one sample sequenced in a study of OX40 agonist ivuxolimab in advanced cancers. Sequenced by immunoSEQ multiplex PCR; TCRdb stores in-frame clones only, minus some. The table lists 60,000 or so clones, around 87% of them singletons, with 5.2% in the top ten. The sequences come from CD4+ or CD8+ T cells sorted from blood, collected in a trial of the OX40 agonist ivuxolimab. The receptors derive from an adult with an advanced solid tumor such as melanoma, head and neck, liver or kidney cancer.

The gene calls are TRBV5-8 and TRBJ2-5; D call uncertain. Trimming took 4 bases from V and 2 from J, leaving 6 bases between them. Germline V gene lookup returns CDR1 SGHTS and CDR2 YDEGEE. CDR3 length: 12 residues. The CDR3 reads CASSPQQETQYF. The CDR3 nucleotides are TGTGCCAGCAGCCCTCAGCAAGAGACCCAGTACTTC.

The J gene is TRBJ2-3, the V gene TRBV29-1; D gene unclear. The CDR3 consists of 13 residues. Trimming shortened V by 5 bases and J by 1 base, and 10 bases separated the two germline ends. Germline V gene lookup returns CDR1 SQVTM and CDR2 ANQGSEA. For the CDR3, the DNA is TGCAGCGTTACCAGTCTGGGCACAGATACGCAGTATTTT. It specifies CSVTSLGTDTQYF.

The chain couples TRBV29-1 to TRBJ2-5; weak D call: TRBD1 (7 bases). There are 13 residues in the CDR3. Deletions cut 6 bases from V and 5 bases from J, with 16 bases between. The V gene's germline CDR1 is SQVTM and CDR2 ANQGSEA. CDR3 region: CSVVKGAGETQYF. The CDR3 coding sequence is TGCAGCGTGGTGAAGGGGGCGGGGGAGACCCAGTACTTC.

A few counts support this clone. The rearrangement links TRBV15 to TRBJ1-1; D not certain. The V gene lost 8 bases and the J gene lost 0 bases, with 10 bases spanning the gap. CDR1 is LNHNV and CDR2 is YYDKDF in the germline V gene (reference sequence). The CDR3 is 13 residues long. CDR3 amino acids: CATGRDLNTEAFF. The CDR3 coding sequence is TGTGCCACCGGACGTGATCTGAACACTGAAGCTTTCTTT. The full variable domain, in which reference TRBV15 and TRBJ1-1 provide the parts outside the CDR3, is DAMVIQNPRYQVTQFGKPVTLSCSQTLNHNVMYWYQQKSSQAPKLLFHYYDKDFNNEADTPDNFQSRRPNTSFCFLDIRSPGLGDTAMYLCATGRDLNTEAFFGQGTRLTVV.

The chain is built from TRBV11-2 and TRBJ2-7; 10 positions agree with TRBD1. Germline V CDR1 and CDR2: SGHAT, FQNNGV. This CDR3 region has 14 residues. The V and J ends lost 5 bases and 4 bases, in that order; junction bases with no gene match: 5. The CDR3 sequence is CASSPGQGLYEQYF. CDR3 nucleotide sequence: TGTGCCAGCAGCCCGGGACAGGGGCTTTACGAGCAGTACTTC.

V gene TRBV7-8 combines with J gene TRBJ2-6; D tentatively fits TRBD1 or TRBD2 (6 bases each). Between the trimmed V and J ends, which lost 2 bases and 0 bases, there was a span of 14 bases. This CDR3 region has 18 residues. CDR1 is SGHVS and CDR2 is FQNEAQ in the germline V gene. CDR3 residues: CASSLLRDTLSGANVLTF. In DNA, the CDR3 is TGTGCCAGCAGCTTACTGCGGGACACCCTCTCTGGGGCCAACGTCCTGACTTTC.

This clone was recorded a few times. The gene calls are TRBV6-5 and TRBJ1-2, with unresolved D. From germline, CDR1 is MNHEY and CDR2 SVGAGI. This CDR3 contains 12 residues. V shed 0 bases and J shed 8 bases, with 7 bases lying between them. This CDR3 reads CASSYSGKGYTF. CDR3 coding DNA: TGTGCCAGCAGTTACTCAGGGAAGGGCTACACCTTC.

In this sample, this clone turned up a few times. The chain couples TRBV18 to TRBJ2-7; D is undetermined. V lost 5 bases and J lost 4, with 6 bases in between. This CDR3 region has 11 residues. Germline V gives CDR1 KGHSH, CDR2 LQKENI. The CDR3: CASSDSYEQYF. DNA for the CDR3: TGTGCCAGCTCAGACTCGTACGAGCAGTACTTC.

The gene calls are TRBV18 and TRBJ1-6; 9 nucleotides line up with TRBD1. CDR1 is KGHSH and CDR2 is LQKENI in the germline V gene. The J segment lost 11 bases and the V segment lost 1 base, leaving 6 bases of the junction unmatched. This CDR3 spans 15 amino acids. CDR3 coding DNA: TGTGCCAGCTCACCACAAGGGACAGGGCATCCACCCCTCCACTTT. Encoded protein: CASSPQGTGHPPLHF.

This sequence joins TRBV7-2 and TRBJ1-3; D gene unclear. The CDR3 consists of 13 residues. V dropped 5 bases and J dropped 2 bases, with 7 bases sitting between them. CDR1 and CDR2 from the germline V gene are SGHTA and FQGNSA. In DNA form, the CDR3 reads TGTGCCAGCAGCGACGGGGCTGGAAACACCATATATTTT. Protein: CASSDGAGNTIYF. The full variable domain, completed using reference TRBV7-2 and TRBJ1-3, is GAGVSQSPSNKVTEKGKDVELRCDPISGHTALYWYRQSLGQGLEFLIYFQGNSAPDKSGLPSDRFSAERTGGSVSTLTIQRTQQEDSAVYLCASSDGAGNTIYFGEGSWLTVV.

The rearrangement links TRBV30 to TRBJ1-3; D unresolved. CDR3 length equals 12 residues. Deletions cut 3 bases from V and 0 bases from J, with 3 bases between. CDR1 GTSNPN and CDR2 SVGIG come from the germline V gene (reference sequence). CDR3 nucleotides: TGTGCCTGGAGAAACTCTGGAAACACCATATATTTT. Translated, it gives CAWRNSGNTIYF.

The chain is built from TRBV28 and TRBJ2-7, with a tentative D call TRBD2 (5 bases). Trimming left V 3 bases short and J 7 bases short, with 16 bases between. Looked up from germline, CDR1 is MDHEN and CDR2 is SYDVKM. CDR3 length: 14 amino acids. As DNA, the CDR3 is TGTGCCAGCAGTTTTACGGAACCGAGGAGGGAGCAGTACTTC. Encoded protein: CASSFTEPRREQYF.

The chain's CDR3 is CASSIDRGRMNSPLHF. In DNA form, the CDR3 reads TGTGCCAGTAGTATCGACAGGGGGCGGATGAATTCACCCCTCCACTTT. The V call is TRBV19, the J call TRBJ1-6; 10 bases fit TRBD1. V lost 3 bases to trimming and J lost 7 bases; unmatched junction nucleotides: 6. The V gene's germline CDR1 is LNHDA and CDR2 SQIVND (reference sequence). This CDR3 is built from 16 residues.

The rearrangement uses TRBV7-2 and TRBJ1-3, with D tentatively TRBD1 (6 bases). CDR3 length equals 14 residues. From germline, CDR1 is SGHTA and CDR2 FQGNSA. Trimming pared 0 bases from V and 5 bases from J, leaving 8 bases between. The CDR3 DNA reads TGTGCCAGCAGCTTAGCGGGGACAAGAAACACCATATATTTT. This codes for CASSLAGTRNTIYF.

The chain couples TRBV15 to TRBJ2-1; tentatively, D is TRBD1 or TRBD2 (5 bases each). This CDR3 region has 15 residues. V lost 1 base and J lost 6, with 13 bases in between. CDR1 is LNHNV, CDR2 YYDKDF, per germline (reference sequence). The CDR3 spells CATSRGGGRGNEQFF. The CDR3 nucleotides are TGTGCCACCAGCAGAGGTGGGGGACGGGGCAATGAGCAGTTCTTC.

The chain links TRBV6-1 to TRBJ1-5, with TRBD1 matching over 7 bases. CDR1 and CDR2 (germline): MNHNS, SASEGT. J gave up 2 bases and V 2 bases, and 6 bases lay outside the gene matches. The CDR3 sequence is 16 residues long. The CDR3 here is CASSEQGVLRNQPQHF. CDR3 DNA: TGTGCCAGCAGTGAACAGGGGGTATTACGCAATCAGCCCCAGCATTTT.

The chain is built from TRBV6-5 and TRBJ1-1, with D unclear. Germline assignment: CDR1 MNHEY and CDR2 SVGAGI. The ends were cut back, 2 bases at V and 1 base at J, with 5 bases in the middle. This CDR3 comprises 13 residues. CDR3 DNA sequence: TGTGCCAGCAGTTACAGAAAGAACACTGAAGCTTTCTTT. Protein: CASSYRKNTEAFF.

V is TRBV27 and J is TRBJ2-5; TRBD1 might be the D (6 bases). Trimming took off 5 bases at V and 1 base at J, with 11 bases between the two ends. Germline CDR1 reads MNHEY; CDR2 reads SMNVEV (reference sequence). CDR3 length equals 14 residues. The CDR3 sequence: CASSPTGSQETQYF. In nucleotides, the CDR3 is TGTGCCAGCAGTCCGACAGGATCCCAAGAGACCCAGTACTTC.

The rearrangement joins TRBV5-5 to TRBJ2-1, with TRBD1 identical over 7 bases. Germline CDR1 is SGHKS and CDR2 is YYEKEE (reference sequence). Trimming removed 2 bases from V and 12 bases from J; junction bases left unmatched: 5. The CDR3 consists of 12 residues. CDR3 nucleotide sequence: TGTGCCAGCAGCTTAACAGGGGACGGGCAGTTCTTC. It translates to CASSLTGDGQFF.

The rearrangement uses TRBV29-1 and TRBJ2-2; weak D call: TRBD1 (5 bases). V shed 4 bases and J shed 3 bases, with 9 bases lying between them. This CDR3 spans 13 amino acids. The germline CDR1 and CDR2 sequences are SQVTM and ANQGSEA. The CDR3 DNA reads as TGCAGCGTTGGGACATCATACACCGGGGAGCTGTTTTTT. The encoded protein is CSVGTSYTGELFF.

CDR3 bases: TGTGCCAGCTCACCGACCCCACTATCCACTAGCACAGATACGCAGTATTTT. It yields the protein CASSPTPLSTSTDTQYF. This chain joins TRBV18 and TRBJ2-3; D gene ambiguous. The CDR3 runs to 17 residues. Germline lookup yields CDR1 KGHSH and CDR2 LQKENI. V was clipped by 3 bases and J by 0 bases, with 16 bases between them.